The present T cell receptor (beta chain) was sequenced within a study of regulatory T cells in long-lasting Graves disease. The time point: newly diagnosed GD, antithyroid drugs for less than 3 months. Generation of the TCR library employed RNA extracted from PBMCs. Nine-milliliter peripheral blood samples went into EDTA tubes. The CDR3 is made up of 12 amino acids. CDR1 is KGHSH, CDR2 LQKENI, per germline. V was pared by 5 bases and J by 3 bases, with 8 bases between. Building of the TCR beta libraries involved iRepertoire HTBI primers and Arm-PCR of CDR3 regions. TCRdb reanalysed the multiplex PCR reads using MiXCR and keeps one entry per CDR3 protein. The sample carries 350,000 to 550,000 distinct CDR3 sequences, around 15% recorded once. The sample also formed part of further work on T cells in Graves' hyperthyroidism and ophthalmopathy. In that study: Absent ophthalmopathy progression within 18 months defined stable Graves' hyperthyroidism. Diagnosis of hyperthyroidism was new in patients aged 18 to 65, and its duration was under 2 months. The blood repertoire included most of the expanded thyroid clonotypes above 0.001.

The sample here was peripheral blood mononuclear cells (PBMCs), taken at new diagnosis, from a patient treated with antithyroid drugs. The TCR was taken from a woman aged 18-29 years with Graves disease. The J gene is TRBJ2-7, the V gene TRBV18; no clear D gene. CDR3 region: CASSSERYEQYF. The CDR3 DNA follows: TGTGCCAGCTCATCAGAACGCTACGAGCAGTACTTC.